This TCR beta chain was captured by sequencing in a study of radiation and T cells in renal cell carcinoma. The V gene's germline CDR1 is SGDLS and CDR2 YYNGEE. This CDR3 contains 14 residues. Trimming removed 5 bases at V and 1 base at J, with 11 bases between. Clones were read by immunoSEQ multiplex PCR, and TCRdb kept only the in-frame ones, dropping some. The sample holds over 55,000 clones, around 78% seen once. This clone is a singleton in its sample. Time point defined: blood 2 weeks post-SBRT. Described treatment: 15 Gy SBRT to primary tumor, nephrectomy 4 weeks later. The sequencing here drew on blood, taken from a patient whose treatment included radiotherapy and nephrectomy. The V and J genes are TRBV9 and TRBJ2-3, with D tentatively TRBD1 (6 bases). The receptor comes from a man in his sixties with renal cell carcinoma. Here the CDR3 DNA reads TGTGCCAGCAGGAGACAGGAAGGCACAGATACGCAGTATTTT. Its translation is CASRRQEGTDTQYF. Full variable domain (outside the CDR3, taken from reference TRBV9 and TRBJ2-3): DSGVTQTPKHLITATGQRVTLRCSPRSGDLSVYWYQQSLDQGLQFLIQYYNGEERAKGNILERFSAQQFPDLHSELNLSSLELGDSALYFCASRRQEGTDTQYFGPGTRLTVL.